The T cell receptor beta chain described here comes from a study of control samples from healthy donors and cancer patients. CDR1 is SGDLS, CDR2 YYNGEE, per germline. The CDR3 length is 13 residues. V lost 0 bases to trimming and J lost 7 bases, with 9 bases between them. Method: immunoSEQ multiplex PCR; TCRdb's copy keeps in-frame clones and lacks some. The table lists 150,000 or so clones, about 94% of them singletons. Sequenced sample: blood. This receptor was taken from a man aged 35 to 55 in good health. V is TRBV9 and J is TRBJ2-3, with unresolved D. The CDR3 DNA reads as TGTGCCAGCAGCGTAGGGGTGGAAAATACGCAGTATTTT. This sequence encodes CASSVGVENTQYF.